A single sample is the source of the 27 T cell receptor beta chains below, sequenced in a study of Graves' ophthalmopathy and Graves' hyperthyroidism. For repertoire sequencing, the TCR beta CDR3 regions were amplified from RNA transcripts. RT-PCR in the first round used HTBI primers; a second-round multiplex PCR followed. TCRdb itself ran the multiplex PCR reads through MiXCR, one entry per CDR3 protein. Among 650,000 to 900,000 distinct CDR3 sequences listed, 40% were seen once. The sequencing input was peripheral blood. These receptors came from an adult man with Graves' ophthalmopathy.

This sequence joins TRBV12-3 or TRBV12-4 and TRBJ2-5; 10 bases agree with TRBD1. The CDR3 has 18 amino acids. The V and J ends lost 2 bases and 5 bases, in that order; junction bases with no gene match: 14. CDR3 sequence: CASSLRRGGTGVLETQYF. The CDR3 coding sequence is TGTGCCAGCAGTTTAAGACGCGGCGGGACAGGGGTCTTGGAGACCCAGTACTTC.

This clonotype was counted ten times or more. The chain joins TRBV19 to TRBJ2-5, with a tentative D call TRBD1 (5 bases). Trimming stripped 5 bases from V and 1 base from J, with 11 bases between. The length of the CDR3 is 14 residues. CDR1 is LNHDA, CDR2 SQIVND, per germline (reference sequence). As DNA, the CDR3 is TGTGCCAGTAGTGCCAAGGGGTTCCAAGAGACCCAGTACTTC. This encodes CASSAKGFQETQYF.

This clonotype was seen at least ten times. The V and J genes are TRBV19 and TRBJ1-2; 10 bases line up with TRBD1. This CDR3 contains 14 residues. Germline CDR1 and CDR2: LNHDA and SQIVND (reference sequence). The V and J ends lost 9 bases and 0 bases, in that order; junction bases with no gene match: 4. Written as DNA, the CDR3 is TGTGCCAGCGGGGGACAGGGGACTAACTATGGCTACACCTTC. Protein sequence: CASGGQGTNYGYTF.

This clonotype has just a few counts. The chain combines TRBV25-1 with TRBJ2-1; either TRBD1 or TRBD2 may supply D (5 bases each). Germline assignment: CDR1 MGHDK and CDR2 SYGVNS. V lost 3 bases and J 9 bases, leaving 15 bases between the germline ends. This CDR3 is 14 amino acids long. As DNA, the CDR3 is TGTGCCAGCAGTGAGGGTGGAAGGGACGGTGAGCAGTTCTTC. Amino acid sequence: CASSEGGRDGEQFF. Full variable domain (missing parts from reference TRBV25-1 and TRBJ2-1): EADIYQTPRYLVIGTGKKITLECSQTMGHDKMYWYQQDPGMELHLIHYSYGVNSTEKGDLSSESTVSRIRTEHFPLTLESARPSHTSQYLCASSEGGRDGEQFFGPGTRLTVL.

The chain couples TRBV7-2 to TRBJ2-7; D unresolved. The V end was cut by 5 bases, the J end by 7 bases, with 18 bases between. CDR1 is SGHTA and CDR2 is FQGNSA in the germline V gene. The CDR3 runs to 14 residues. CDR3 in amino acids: CASSVPKGSGEQYF. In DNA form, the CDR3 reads TGTGCCAGCAGCGTACCTAAGGGTTCCGGTGAGCAGTACTTC.

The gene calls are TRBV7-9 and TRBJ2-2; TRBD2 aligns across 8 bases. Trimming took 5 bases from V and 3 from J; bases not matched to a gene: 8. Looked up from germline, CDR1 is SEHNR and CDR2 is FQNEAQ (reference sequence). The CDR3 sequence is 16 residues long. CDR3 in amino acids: CASSTSGLVDTGELFF. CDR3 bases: TGTGCCAGCAGCACTAGCGGACTAGTTGACACCGGGGAGCTGTTTTTT. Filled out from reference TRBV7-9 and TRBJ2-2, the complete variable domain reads DTGVSQNPRHKITKRGQNVTFRCDPISEHNRLYWYRQTLGQGPEFLTYFQNEAQLEKSRLLSDRFSAERPKGSFSTLEIQRTEQGDSAMYLCASSTSGLVDTGELFFGEGSRLTVL.

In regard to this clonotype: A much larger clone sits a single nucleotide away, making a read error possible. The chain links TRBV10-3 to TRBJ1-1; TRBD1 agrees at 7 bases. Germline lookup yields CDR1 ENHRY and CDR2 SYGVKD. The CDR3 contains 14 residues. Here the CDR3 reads CASRTQGINTEASF. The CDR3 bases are TGTGCCAGTAGGACACAGGGGATCAACACTGAAGCTTCCTTT.

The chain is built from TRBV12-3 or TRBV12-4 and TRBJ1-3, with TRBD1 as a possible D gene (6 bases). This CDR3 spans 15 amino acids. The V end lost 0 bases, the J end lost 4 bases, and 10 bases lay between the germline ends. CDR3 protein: CASSLARGAGNTIYF. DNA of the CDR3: TGTGCCAGCAGTTTAGCGCGGGGGGCGGGAAACACCATATATTTT.

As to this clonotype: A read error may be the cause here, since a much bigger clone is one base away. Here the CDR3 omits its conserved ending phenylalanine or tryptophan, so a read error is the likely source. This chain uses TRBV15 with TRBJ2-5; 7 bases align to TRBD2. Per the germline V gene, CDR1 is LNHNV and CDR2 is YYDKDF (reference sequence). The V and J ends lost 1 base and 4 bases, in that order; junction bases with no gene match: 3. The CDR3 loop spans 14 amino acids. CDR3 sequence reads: CATSRVASGETQYL. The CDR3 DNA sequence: TGTGCCACCAGCAGAGTCGCTAGCGGAGAGACCCAGTACCTC.

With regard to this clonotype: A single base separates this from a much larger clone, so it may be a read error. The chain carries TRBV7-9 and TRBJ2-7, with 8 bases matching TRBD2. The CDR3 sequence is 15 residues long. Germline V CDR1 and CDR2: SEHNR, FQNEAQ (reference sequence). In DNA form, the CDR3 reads TGTGCCAGCAGCCTAACTAGCGGCCAGACCTACGAGCAGCACTTC. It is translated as CASSLTSGQTYEQHF.

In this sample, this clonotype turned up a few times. DNA of the CDR3: TGTGCCAGCAGCCCTGGACTAGTTGGGGTCTTCCAAGAGACCCAGTACTTC. Protein product: CASSPGLVGVFQETQYF. The chain joins TRBV7-9 to TRBJ2-5; 7 bases align to TRBD2. V trimming: 5 bases; J trimming: 1 base; junction bases outside the gene matches: 13. Germline V gene sequence: CDR1 SEHNR, CDR2 FQNEAQ (reference sequence). This CDR3 is built from 17 residues.

The DNA for the CDR3 is TGCAGCGTTGAAGATACGGCTAAAGGGAGCATCGGGGAGCTGTTTTTT. The encoded protein is CSVEDTAKGSIGELFF. This sequence joins TRBV29-1 and TRBJ2-2, with D tentatively TRBD2 (5 bases). The V end was cut by 0 bases, the J end by 7 bases, with 18 bases between. The CDR3 has 16 residues. Germline loops: CDR1 SQVTM, CDR2 ANQGSEA.

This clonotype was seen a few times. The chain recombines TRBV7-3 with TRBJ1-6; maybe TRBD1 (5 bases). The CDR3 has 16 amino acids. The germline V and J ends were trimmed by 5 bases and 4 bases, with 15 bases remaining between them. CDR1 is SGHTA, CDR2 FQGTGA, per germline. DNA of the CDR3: TGTGCCAGCAGCCCCTGGGGCCCCGGGTATAATTCACCCCTCCACTTT. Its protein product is CASSPWGPGYNSPLHF.

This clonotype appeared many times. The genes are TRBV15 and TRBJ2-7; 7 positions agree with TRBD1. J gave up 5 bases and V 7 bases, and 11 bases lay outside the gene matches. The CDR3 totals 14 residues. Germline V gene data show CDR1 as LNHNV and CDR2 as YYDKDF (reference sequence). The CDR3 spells CATKPDRRRNEQYF. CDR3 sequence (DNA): TGTGCCACCAAACCGGACAGGAGGCGAAACGAGCAGTACTTC.

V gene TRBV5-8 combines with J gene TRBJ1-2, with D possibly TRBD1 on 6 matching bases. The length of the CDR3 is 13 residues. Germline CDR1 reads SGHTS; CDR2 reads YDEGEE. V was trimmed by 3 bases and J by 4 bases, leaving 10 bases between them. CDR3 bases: TGTGCCAGCAGCTCCAGGGGAATCTATGGCTACACCTTC. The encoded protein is CASSSRGIYGYTF.

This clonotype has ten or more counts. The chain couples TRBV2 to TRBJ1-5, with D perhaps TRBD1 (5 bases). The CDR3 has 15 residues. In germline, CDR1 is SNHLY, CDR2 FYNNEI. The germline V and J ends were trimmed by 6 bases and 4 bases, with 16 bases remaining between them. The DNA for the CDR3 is TGTGCCAGCAGGGTGCCCGGGACGGTAAATCAGCCCCAGCATTTT. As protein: CASRVPGTVNQPQHF.

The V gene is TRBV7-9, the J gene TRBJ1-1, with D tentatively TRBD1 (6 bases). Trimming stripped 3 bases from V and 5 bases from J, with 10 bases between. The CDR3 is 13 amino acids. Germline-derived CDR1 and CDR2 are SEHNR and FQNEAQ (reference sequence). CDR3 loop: CASSLGARTEAFF. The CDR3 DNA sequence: TGTGCCAGCAGCTTGGGGGCTCGGACTGAAGCTTTCTTT.

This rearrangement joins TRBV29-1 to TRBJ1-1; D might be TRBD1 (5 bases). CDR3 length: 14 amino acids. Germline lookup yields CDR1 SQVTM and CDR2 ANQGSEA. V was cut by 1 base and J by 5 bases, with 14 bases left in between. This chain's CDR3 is CSVEGQVRATEAFF. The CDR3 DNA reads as TGCAGCGTTGAAGGCCAGGTCAGGGCAACTGAAGCTTTCTTT.

The CDR3 sequence: CTTRDWETQYF. The CDR3 coding sequence is TGCACAACCAGGGATTGGGAGACCCAGTACTTC. J is TRBJ2-5 and V is TRBV29-1; D is possibly TRBD1 (5 bases). The CDR3 has 11 amino acids. Per germline, CDR1 SQVTM and CDR2 ANQGSEA.

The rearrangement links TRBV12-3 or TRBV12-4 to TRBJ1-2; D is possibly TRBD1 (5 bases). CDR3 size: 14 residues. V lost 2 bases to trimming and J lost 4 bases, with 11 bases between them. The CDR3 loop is CASSLSGGSYGYTF. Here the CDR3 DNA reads TGTGCCAGCAGTTTATCCGGGGGAAGCTATGGCTACACCTTC.

Here the CDR3 reads CASSLTGNTNYGYTF. Here the CDR3 DNA reads TGTGCCAGCAGCTTAACAGGGAATACTAACTATGGCTACACCTTC. The genes are TRBV10-3 and TRBJ1-2, with D perhaps TRBD1 (6 bases). V lost 10 bases and J 0 bases, leaving 18 bases between the germline ends. The CDR3 sequence is 15 residues long. Germline CDR1 and CDR2: ENHRY and SYGVKD.

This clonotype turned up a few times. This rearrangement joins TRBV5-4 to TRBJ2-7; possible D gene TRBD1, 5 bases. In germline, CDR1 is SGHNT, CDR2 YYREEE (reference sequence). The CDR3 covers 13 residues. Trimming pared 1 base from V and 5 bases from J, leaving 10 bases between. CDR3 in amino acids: CASSLTGRDEQYF. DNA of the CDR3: TGTGCCAGCAGCTTGACAGGTCGAGACGAGCAGTACTTC.

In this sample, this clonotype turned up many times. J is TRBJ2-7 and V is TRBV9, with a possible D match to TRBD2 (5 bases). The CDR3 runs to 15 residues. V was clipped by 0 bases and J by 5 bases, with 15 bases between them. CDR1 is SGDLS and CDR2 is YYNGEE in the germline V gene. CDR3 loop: CASSVAGGSQNEQYF. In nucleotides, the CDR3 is TGTGCCAGCAGCGTAGCAGGTGGGAGTCAGAACGAGCAGTACTTC.

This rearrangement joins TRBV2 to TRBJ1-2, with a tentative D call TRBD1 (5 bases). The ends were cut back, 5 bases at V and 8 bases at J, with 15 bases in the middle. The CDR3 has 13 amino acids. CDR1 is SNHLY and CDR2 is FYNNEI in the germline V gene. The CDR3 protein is CASSLLEWGGYTF. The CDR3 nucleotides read TGTGCCAGCAGTCTACTAGAGTGGGGCGGCTACACCTTC.

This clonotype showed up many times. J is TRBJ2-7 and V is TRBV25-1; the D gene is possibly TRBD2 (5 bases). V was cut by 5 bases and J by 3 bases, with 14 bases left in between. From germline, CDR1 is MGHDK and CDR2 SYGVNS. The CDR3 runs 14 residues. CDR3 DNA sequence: TGTGCCAGCAGTTTCTCCAGCGGAAACTACGAGCAGTACTTC. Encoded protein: CASSFSSGNYEQYF.

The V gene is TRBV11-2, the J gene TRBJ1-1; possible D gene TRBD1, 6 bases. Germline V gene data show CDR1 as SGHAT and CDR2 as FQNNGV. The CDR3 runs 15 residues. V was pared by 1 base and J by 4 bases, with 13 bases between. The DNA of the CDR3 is TGTGCCAGCAGCTTAGGGACAGCACAGAGCACTGAAGCTTTCTTT. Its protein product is CASSLGTAQSTEAFF.

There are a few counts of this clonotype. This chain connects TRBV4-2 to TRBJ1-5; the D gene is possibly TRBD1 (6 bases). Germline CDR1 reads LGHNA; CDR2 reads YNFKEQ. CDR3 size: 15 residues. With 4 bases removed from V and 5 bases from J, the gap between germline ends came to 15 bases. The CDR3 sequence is CASSLYREGDQPQHF. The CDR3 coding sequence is TGTGCCAGCAGCCTATACAGGGAGGGAGATCAGCCCCAGCATTTT.